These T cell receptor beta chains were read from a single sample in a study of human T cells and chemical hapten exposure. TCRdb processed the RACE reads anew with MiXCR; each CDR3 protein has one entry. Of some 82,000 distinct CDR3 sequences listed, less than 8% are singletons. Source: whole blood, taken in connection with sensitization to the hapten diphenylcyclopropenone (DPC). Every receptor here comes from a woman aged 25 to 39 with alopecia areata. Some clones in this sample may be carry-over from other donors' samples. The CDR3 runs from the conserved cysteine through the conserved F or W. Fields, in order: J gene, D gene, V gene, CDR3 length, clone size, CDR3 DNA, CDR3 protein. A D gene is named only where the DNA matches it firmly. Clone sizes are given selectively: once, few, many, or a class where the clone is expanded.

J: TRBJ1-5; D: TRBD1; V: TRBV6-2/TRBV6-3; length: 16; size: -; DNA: TGTGCCAGCAGTTACGGAGGGACAGGGAGCAATCAGCCCCAGCATTTT; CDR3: CASSYGGTGSNQPQHF
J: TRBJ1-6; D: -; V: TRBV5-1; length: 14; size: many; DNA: TGCGCCAGCAGCTCGTCTGGGCCCAATTCACCCCTCCACTTT; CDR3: CASSSSGPNSPLHF
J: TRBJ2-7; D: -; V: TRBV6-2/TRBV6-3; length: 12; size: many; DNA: TGTGCCAGCAGTTGGGCAGTTTACGAGCAGTACTTC; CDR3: CASSWAVYEQYF
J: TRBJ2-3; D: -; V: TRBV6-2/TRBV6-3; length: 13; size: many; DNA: TGTGCCAGCAGTGACACCCTGACAGATACGCAGTATTTT; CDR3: CASSDTLTDTQYF
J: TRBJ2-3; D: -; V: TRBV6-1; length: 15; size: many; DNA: TGTGCCAGCAGTGCTCCCTCAACACTTTCAGATACGCAGTATTTT; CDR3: CASSAPSTLSDTQYF
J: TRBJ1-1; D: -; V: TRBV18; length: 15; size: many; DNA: TGTGCCAGCTCACCAGGCCAGGGCATGAACACTGAAGCTTTCTTT; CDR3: CASSPGQGMNTEAFF
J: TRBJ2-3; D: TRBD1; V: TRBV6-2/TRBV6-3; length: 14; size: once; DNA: TGTGCCAGCCTCACACAGGGGCGGCCAGATACGCAGTATTTT; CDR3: CASLTQGRPDTQYF
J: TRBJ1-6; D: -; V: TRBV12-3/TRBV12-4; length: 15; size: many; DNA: TGTGCCAGCAGTTTAGGATTACGTAATAATTCACCCCTCCACTTT; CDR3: CASSLGLRNNSPLHF
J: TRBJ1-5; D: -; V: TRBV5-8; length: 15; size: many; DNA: TGTGCCAGCAGCCCGCGGACCGGGGCGGGTCAGCCCCAGCATTTT; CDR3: CASSPRTGAGQPQHF
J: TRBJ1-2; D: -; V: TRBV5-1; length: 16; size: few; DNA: TGCGCCAGCAGCTTGGGTCAATCTACACCACCCTATGGCTACACCTTC; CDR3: CASSLGQSTPPYGYTF
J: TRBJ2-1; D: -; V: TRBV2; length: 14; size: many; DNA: TGTGCCAGCGTGATTAACAGATCCTACAATGAGCAGTTCTTC; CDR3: CASVINRSYNEQFF
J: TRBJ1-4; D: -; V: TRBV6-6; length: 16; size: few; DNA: TGTGCCAGCAGAACAGGAAGACAGGCTCATAATGAAAAACTGTTTTTT; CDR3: CASRTGRQAHNEKLFF
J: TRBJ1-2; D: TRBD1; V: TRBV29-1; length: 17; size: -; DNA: TGCAGCGTTGTTCTAGGGGGCATACCCCGTGCCACTCATGGCTACACCTTC; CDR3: CSVVLGGIPRATHGYTF
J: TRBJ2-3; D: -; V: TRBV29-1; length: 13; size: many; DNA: TGCAGCGTTACCCCACAGGTCACAGATACGCAGTATTTT; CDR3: CSVTPQVTDTQYF
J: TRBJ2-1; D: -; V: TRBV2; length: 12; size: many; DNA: TGTGCCTGCGAGGAGGGGGCGCTGAAGCAGTTCTTC; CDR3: CACEEGALKQFF
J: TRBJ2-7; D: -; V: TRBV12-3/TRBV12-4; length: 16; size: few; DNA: TGTGCCAGCAGTATCCTAATATGGGGTGAATTCTACGAGCAGTACTTC; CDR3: CASSILIWGEFYEQYF
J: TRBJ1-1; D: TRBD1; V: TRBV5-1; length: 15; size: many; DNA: TGCGCCAGCAGCTTTACAGGGGAAATTAACACTGAAGCTTTCTTT; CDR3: CASSFTGEINTEAFF
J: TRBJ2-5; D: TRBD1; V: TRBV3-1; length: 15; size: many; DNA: TGTGCCAGCAGCCAAGGACAGGGAGCGTGGGAGACCCAGTACTTC; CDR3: CASSQGQGAWETQYF
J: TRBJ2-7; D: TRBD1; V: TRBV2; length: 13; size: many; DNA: TGTGCCAGCACCACAGGGGAATTCTACGAGCAGTACTTC; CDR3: CASTTGEFYEQYF
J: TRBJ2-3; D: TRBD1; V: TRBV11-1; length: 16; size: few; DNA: TGTGCCAGCAGCCCCCGGACAGGGGCTCGCACAGATACGCAGTATTTT; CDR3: CASSPRTGARTDTQYF
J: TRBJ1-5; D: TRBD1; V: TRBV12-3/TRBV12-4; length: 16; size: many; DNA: TGTGCCAGCAGTTCTACACAGGGGACGCATAATCAGCCCCAGCATTTT; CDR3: CASSSTQGTHNQPQHF
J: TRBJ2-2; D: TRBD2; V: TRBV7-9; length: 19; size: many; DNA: TGTGCCAGCAGCTCTATACGGACTAGCGGGGGGGCCAAGACCGGGGAGCTGTTTTTT; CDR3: CASSSIRTSGGAKTGELFF
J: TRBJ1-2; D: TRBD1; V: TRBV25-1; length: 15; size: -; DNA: TGTGCCAGCAGTGAGCCTAGGACAGGCACCTATGGCTACACCTTC; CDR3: CASSEPRTGTYGYTF
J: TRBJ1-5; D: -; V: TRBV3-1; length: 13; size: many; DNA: TGTGCCAGCAGCCAGGCACGTAATCAGCCCCAGCATTTT; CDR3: CASSQARNQPQHF
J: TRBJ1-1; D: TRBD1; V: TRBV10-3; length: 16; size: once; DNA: TGTGCCATCACGGGAAAGGCACAGGGGGCCGACACTGAAGCTTTCTTT; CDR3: CAITGKAQGADTEAFF
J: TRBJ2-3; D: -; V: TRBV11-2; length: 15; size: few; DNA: TGTGCCAGCAGCTTTTCCCAGGCCAAGCCAGATACGCAGTATTTT; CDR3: CASSFSQAKPDTQYF
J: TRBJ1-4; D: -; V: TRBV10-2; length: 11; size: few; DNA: TGCGCCAGCAGTGATCCGGAAAAACTGTTTTTT; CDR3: CASSDPEKLFF
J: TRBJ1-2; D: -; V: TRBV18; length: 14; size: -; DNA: TGTGCCAGCTCACCATACACAGGGAACTATGGCTACACCTTC; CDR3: CASSPYTGNYGYTF
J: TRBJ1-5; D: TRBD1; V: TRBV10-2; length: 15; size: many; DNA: TGCGCCAGCAGTGAGGTGGACAGGGCCTATCAGCCCCAGCATTTT; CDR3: CASSEVDRAYQPQHF
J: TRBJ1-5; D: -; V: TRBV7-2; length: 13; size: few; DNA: TGTGCCAGCAGTATAGGGTGGGCTCAGCCCCAGCATTTT; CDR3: CASSIGWAQPQHF
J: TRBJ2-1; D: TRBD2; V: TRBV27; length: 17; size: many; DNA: TGTGCCAGCAAGGGGCGGGGGGACAAGAGCTCCTACAATGAGCAGTTCTTC; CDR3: CASKGRGDKSSYNEQFF
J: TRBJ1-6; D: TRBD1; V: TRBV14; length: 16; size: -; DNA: TGTGCCAGCAGCCAAGATTGGGGACAGATTAATTCACCCCTCCACTTT; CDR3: CASSQDWGQINSPLHF
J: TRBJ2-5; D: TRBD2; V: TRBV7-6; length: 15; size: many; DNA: TGTGCCAGCAGCTTATCGGCTAGCGGGGGGGAGACCCAGTACTTC; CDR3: CASSLSASGGETQYF
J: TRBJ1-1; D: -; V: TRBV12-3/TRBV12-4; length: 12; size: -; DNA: TGTGCCAGCGCTTGGCCGGGCACTGAAGCTTTCTTT; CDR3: CASAWPGTEAFF
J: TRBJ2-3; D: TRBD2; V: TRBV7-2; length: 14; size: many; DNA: TGTGCCAGCCGACTAGCGGGGGGGCCCGATACGCAGTATTTT; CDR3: CASRLAGGPDTQYF
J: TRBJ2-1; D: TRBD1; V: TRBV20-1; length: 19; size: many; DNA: TGCAGTGCTACTGACGAGACAGGGGGGAAAAGAGGCTCCTACAATGAGCAGTTCTTC; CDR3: CSATDETGGKRGSYNEQFF
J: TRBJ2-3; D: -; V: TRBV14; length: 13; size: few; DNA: TGTGCCAGCAGCTCGACAGGATCCCCAGTGGAGTATTTT; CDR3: CASSSTGSPVEYF
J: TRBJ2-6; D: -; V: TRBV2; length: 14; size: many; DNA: TGTGCCAGCAGGGGGGGTTCCGGGGCCAACGTCCTGACTTTC; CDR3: CASRGGSGANVLTF
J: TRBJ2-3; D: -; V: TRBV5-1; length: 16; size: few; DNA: TGCGCCAGCAGCCCGTTTGACATGATTGAGACAGATACGCAGTATTTT; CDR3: CASSPFDMIETDTQYF
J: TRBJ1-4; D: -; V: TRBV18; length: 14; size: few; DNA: TGTGCCAGCTCACCCAGGGATGAGGATGAAAAACTGTTTTTT; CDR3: CASSPRDEDEKLFF
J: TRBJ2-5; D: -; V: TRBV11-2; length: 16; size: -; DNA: TGTGCCAGCAGCGGACCGGGCGGCGTCAGGGAAGAGACCCAGTACTTC; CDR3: CASSGPGGVREETQYF
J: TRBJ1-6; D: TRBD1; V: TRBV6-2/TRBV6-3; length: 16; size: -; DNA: TGTGCCAGCAGTTACCCAAGACAGGGTACGAATTCACACCTCCACTTT; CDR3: CASSYPRQGTNSHLHF
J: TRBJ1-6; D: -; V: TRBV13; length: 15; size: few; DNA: TGTGCCAGCAGCTTCAGGGGTTCCTATAATTCACCCCTCCACTTT; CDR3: CASSFRGSYNSPLHF
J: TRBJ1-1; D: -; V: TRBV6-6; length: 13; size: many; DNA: TGTGCCAGCACCGACAACACGGTGGGAGAAGCTTTCTTT; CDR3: CASTDNTVGEAFF
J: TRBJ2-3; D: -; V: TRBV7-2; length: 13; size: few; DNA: TGTGCCAGCAGCTACAGGGAGACAGATACGCAGTATTTT; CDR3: CASSYRETDTQYF
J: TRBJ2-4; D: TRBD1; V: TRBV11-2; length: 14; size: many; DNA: TGTGCCAGCAGCCCCGGGACAGGGGTAAACATTCAGTACTTC; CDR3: CASSPGTGVNIQYF
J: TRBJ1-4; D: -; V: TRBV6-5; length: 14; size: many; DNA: TGTGCCAGCAGCAGTCGAGCTTTAAATGAAAAACTGTTTTTT; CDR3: CASSSRALNEKLFF
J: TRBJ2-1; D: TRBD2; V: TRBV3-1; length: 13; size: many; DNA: TGTGCCAGCAGCCATCTAGCGGGGGGCGAGCAGTTCTTC; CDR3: CASSHLAGGEQFF
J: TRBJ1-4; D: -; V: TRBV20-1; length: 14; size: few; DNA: TGCAGTGCTATTCCCCCAGGGGTGATAGAAAAACTGTTTTTT; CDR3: CSAIPPGVIEKLFF
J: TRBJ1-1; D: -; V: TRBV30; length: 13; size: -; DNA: TGTGCCTGGAGCGCGATTAACCGGGCCGAAGCTTTCTTT; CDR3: CAWSAINRAEAFF
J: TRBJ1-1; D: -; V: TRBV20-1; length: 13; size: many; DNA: TGCAGCGAGACGCCCGCGGGGGACACTGAAGCTTTCTTT; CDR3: CSETPAGDTEAFF
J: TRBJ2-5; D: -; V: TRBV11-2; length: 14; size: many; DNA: TGTGCCAGCAGCCCGACCCGGGGGTGGGAGACCCAGTACTTC; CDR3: CASSPTRGWETQYF
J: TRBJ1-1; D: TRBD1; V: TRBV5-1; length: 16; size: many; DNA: TGCGCCAGCAGCTCTTGGGGGACAGGGGGGACCTATGAAGCTTTCTTT; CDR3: CASSSWGTGGTYEAFF
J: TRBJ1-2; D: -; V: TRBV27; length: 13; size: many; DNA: TGTGCCAGCAGTTTAGAGGGTTACTATGGCTACACCTTC; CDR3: CASSLEGYYGYTF